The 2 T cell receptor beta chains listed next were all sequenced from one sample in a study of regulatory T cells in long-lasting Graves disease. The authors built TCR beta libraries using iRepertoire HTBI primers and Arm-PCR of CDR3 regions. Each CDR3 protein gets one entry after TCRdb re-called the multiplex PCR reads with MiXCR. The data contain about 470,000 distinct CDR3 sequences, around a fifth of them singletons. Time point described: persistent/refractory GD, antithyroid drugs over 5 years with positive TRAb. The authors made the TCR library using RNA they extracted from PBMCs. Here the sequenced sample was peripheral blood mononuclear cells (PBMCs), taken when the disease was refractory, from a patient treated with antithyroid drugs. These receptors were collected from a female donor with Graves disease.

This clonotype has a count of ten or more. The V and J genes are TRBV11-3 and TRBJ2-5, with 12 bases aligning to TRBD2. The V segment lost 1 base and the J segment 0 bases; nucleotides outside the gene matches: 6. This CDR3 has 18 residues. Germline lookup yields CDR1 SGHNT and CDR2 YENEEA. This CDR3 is CASSLVVLAGGYQETQYF. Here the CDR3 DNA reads TGTGCCAGCAGCTTAGTGGTGCTAGCGGGAGGGTACCAAGAGACCCAGTACTTC.

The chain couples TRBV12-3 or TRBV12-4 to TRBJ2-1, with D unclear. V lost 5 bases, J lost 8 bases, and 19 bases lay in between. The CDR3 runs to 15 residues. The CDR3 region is CASSQARAHSDEQFF. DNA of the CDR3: TGTGCCAGCAGTCAGGCTCGGGCCCATTCCGATGAGCAGTTCTTC.